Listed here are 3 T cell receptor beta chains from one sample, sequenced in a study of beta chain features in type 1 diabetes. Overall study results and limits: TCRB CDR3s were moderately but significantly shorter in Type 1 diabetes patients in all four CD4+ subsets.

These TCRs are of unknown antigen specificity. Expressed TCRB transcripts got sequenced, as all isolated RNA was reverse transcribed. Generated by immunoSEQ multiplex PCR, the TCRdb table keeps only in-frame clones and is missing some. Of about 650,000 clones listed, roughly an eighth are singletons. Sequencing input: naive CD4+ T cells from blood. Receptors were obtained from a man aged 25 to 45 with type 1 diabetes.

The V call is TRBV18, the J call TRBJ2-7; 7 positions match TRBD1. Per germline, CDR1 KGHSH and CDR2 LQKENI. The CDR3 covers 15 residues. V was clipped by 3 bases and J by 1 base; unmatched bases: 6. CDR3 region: CASSPQRQGSYEQYF. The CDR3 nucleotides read TGTGCCAGCTCACCCCAACGACAGGGTTCCTACGAGCAGTACTTC.

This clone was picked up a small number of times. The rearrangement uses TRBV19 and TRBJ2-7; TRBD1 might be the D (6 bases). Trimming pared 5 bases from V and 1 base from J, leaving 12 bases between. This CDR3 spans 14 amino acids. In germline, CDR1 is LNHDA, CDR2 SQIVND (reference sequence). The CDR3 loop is CASSRSGDSYEQYF. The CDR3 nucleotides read TGTGCCAGTAGTCGGTCAGGGGATTCCTACGAGCAGTACTTC.

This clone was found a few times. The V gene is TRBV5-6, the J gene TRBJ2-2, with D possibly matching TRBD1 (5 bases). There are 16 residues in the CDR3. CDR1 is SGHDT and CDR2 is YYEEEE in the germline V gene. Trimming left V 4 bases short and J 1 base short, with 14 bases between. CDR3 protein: CASSPVGQGNTGELFF. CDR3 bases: TGTGCCAGCAGCCCGGTGGGGCAGGGGAACACCGGGGAGCTGTTTTTT. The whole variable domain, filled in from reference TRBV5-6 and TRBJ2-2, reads DAGVTQSPTHLIKTRGQQVTLRCSPKSGHDTVSWYQQALGQGPQFIFQYYEEEERQRGNFPDRFSGHQFPNYSSELNVNALLLGDSALYLCASSPVGQGNTGELFFGEGSRLTVL.